This T cell receptor beta chain was profiled in a study of cytomegalovirus exposure and HLA in healthy donors. 13 Jbeta primers and 60 Vbeta primers were used for the PCR. Profiling relied on immunoSEQ multiplex PCR, and the TCRdb table lists in-frame clones only, not all of them. The sample totals fewer than 150,000 clones. CDR3 length equals 14 residues. Losses at the gene ends were 2 bases for V and 6 bases for J; bases not matched to a gene: 7. CDR1 is MGHRA and CDR2 is YSYEKL in the germline V gene. The sequence came from a man aged 35 to 55 in good health and CMV-seronegative. The material sequenced was PBMCs. This chain links TRBV4-1 with TRBJ2-7, with 7 bases identical to TRBD1. The CDR3 sequence is CASSQKEQGSEQYF. As DNA, the CDR3 is TGCGCCAGCAGCCAAAAGGAACAGGGGTCCGAGCAGTACTTC.